This T cell receptor beta chain was observed in a study of T-cell memory formation after mild COVID-19. Findings of the study overall: Several responding clones turned up in pre-infection memory, indicating that cross-reactive memory may have taken part. Day 15 to 85 contractors were CD4/CD8 balanced; later expanders leaned CD4+. CD4+ contracting clones lay mainly in CM and EM, CD8+ ones in EMRA.

The length of the CDR3 is 14 residues. J lost 5 bases, V lost 6 bases, and 6 bases had no gene match. Germline V gene lookup returns CDR1 MNHGY and CDR2 SVAAGI. TCRdb called the 5' RACE reads again in MiXCR, with one record for every CDR3 protein. The sample consists of some 290,000 distinct CDR3 sequences, roughly 16% of them appearing once. This clonotype came up a few times. Its specificity is unknown. The V and J genes are TRBV6-9 and TRBJ1-1, with 10 positions matching TRBD1. Sequencing was done on a sample of PBMCs or a T cell subset sorted from them (not recorded which). The clonotype originates from a man in his late teens or twenties who had mild COVID-19 (a few samples of this study predate the infection). Cell type and time point are not known. The CDR3 protein is CASRTGTGVTEAFF. CDR3 in DNA: TGTGCCAGCAGGACCGGGACAGGGGTGACTGAAGCTTTCTTT.